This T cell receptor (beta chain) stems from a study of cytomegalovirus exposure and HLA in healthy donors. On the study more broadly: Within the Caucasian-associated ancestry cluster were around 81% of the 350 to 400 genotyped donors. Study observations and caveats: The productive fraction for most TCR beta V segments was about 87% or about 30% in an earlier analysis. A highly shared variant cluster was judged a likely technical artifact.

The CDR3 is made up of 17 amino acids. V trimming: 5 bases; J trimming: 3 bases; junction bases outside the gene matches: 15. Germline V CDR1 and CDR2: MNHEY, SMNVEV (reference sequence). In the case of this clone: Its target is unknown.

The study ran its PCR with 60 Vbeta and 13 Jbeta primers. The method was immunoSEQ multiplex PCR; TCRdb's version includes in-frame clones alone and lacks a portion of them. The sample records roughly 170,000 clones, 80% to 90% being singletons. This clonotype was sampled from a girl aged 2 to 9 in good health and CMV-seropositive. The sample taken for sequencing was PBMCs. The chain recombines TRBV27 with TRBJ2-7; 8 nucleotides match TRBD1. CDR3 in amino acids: CASSHPPRDRTFYEQYF. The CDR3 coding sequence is TGTGCCAGCAGTCACCCTCCCCGGGACAGGACCTTCTACGAGCAGTACTTC.